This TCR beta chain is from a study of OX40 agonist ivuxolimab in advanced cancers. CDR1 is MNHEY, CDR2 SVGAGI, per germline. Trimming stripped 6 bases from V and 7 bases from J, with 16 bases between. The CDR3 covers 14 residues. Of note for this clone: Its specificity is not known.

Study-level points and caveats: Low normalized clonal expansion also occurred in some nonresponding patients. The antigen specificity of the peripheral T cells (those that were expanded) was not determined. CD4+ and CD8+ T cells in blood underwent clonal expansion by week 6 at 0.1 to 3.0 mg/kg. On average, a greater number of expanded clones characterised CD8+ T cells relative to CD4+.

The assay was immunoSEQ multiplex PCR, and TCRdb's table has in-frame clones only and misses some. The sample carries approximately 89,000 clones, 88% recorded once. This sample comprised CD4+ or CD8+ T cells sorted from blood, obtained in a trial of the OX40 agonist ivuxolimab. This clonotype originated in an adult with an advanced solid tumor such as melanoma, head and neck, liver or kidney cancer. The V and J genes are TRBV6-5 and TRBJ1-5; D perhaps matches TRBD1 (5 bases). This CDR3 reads CASSSTGGGQPQHF. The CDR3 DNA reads TGTGCCAGCAGCTCGACCGGGGGAGGACAGCCCCAGCATTTT.